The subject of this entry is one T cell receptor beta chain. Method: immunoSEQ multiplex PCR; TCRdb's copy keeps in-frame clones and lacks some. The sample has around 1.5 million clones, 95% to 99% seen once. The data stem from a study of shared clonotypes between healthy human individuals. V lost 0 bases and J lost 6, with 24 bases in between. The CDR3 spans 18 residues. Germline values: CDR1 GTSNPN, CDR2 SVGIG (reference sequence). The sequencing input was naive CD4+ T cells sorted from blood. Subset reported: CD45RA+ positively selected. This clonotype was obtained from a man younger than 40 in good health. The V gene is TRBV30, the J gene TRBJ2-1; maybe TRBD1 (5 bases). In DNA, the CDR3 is TGTGCCTGGAGTGTAACCCCCCCAGGGCCCATTGAACTCAATGAGCAGTTCTTC. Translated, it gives CAWSVTPPGPIELNEQFF.